This T cell receptor beta chain was observed in a study of prognosis after radiotherapy for stage I lung cancer. This clonotype was counted at least ten times. The CDR3 has 12 amino acids. The V gene's germline CDR1 is SGHDT and CDR2 YYEEEE. The germline V and J ends were trimmed by 4 bases and 5 bases, with 10 bases remaining between them. With two-round multiplex PCR, TCR beta CDR3 sequences were amplified from genomic DNA. The first PCR round targeted every TRBV and TRBJ gene with specific primers. TCRdb reanalysed the multiplex PCR reads using MiXCR and keeps one entry per CDR3 protein. The repertoire holds roughly 32,000 distinct CDR3 sequences, approximately 39% seen once, with 15% in the top ten.

The sample here was PBMCs, taken before or after stereotactic body radiation therapy (not recorded which). The chain couples TRBV5-6 to TRBJ2-7, with D possibly matching TRBD1 (6 bases). The sequence derives from a donor aged 50 or older with non-small cell lung cancer. CDR3 region: CASSGPGDEQYF. The DNA for the CDR3 is TGTGCCAGCAGCGGGCCAGGGGACGAGCAGTACTTC.